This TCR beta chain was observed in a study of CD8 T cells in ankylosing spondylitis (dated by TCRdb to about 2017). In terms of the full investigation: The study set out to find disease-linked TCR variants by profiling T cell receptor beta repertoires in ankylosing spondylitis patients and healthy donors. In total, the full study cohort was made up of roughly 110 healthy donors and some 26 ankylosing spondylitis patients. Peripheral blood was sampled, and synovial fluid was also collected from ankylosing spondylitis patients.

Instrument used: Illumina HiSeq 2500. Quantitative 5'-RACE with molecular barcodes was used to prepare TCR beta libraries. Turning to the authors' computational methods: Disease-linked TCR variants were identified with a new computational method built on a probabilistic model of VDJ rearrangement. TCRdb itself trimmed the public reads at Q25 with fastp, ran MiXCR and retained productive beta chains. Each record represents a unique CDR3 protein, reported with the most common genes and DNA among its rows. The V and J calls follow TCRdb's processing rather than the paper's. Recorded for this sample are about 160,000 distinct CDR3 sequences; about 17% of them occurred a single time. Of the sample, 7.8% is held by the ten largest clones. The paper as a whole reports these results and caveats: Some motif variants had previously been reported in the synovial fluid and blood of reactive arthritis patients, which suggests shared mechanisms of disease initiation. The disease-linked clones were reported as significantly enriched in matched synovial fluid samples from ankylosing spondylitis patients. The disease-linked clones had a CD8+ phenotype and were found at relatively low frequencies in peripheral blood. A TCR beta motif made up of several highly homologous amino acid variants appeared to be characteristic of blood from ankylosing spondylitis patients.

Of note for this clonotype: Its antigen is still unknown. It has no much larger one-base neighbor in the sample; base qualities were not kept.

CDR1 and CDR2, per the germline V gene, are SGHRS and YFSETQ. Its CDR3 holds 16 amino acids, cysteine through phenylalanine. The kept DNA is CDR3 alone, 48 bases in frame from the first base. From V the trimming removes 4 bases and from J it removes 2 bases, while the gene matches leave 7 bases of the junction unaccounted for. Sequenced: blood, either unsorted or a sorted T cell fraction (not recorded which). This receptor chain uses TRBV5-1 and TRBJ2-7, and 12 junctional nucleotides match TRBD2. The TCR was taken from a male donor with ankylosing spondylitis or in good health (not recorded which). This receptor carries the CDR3 CASSPRPSGRAYEQYF. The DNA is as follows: TGCGCCAGCAGCCCTCGACCTAGCGGGAGGGCCTACGAGCAGTACTTC.